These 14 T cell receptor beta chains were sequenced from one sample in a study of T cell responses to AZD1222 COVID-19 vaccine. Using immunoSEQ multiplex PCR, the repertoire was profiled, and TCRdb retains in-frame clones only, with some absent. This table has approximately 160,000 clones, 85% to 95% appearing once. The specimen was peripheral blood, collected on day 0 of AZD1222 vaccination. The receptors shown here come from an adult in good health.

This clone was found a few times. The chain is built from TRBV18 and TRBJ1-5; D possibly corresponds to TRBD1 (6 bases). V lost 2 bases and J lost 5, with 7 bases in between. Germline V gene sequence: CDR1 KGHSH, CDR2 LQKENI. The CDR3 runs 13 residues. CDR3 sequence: CASSPNRDQPQHF. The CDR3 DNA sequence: TGTGCCAGCTCACCAAACAGGGATCAGCCCCAGCATTTT.

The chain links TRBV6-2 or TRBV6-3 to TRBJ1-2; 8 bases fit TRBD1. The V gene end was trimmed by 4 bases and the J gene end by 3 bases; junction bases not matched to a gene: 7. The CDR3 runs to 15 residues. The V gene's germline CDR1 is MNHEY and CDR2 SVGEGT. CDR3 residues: CASSFGQGRYYGYTF. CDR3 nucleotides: TGTGCCAGCAGTTTCGGACAGGGTCGGTACTATGGCTACACCTTC.

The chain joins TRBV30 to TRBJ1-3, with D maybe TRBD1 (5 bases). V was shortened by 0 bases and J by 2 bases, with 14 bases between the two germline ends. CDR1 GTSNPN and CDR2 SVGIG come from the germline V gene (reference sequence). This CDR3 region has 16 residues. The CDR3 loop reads CAWSVQDAGTGNTIYF. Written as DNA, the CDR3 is TGTGCCTGGAGTGTACAGGACGCGGGCACTGGAAACACCATATATTTT.

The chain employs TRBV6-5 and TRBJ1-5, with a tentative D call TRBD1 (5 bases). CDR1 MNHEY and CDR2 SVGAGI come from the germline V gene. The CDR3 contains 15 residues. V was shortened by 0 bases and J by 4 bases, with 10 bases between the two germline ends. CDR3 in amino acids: CASSYSSGGNQPQHF. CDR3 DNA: TGTGCCAGCAGTTACTCGTCCGGGGGTAATCAGCCCCAGCATTTT.

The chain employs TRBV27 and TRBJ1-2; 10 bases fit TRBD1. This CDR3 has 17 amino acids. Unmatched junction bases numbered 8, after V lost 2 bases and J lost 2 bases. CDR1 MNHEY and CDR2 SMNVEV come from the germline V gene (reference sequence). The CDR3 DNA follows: TGTGCCAGCAGTTTAACGGGACAGGGGAGGGGAAACTATGGCTACACCTTC. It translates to CASSLTGQGRGNYGYTF.

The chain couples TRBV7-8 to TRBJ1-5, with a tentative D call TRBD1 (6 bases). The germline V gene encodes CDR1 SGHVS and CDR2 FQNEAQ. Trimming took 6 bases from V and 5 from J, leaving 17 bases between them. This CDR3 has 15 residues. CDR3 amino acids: CASSQRGGSDQPQHF. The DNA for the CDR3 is TGTGCCAGCAGTCAAAGGGGGGGTTCTGATCAGCCCCAGCATTTT.

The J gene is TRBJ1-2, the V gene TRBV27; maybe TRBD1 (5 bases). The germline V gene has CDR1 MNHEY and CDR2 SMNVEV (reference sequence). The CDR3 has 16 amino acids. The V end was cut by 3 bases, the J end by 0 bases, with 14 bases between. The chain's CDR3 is CASSFTQGATNYGYTF. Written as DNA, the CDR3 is TGTGCCAGCAGTTTTACGCAGGGTGCTACTAACTATGGCTACACCTTC.

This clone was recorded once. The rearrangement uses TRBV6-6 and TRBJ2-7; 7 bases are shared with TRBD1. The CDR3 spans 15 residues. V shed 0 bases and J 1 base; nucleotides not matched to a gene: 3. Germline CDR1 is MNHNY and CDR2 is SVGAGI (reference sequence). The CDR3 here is CASSYSMGQSYEQYF. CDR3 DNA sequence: TGTGCCAGCAGTTACTCGATGGGACAGTCCTACGAGCAGTACTTC.

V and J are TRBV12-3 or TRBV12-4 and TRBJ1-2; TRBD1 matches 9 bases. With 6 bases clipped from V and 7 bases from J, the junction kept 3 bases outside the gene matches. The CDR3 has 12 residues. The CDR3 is CASRTGGGGYTF. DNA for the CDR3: TGTGCCAGCAGAACAGGGGGCGGTGGCTACACCTTC.

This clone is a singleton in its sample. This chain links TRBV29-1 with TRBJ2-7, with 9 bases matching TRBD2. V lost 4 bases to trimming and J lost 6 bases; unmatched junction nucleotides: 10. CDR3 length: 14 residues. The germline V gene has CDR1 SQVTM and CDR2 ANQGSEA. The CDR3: CSVAPGLAPGEQYF. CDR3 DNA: TGCAGCGTTGCCCCGGGACTAGCCCCAGGCGAGCAGTACTTC.

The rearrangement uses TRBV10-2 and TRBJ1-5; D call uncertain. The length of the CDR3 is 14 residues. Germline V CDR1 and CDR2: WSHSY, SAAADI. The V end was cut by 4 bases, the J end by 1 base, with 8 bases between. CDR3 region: CASSVSGSNQPQHF. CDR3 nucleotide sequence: TGCGCCAGCAGTGTGTCCGGAAGCAATCAGCCCCAGCATTTT.

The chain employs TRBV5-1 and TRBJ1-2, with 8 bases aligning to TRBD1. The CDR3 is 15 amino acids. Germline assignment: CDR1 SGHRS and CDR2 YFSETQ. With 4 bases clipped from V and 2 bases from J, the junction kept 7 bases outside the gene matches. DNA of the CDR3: TGCGCCAGCAGCGACCGGGACAGGAAGAACTATGGCTACACCTTC. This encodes CASSDRDRKNYGYTF. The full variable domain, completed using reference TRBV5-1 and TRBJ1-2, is KAGVTQTPRYLIKTRGQQVTLSCSPISGHRSVSWYQQTPGQGLQFLFEYFSETQRNKGNFPGRFSGRQFSNSRSEMNVSTLELGDSALYLCASSDRDRKNYGYTFGSGTRLTVV.

The CDR3 here is CASMKGYGETQYF. For the CDR3, the DNA is TGTGCCAGCATGAAGGGTTACGGGGAGACCCAGTACTTC. V gene TRBV7-9 combines with J gene TRBJ2-5; D uncertain. V was cut by 7 bases and J by 5 bases, with 14 bases left in between. Germline V gene data show CDR1 as SEHNR and CDR2 as FQNEAQ (reference sequence). This CDR3 contains 13 residues.

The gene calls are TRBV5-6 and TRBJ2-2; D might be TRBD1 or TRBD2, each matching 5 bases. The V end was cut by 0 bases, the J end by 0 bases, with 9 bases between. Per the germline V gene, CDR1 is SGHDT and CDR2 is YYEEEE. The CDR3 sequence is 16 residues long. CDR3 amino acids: CASSLVGDPNTGELFF. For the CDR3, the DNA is TGTGCCAGCAGCTTGGTAGGGGACCCGAACACCGGGGAGCTGTTTTTT.